These T cell receptor beta chains were read from a single sample in a study of T cell responses to AZD1222 COVID-19 vaccine. The method was immunoSEQ multiplex PCR; TCRdb's version includes in-frame clones alone and lacks a portion of them. The sample has about 92,000 clones, around 86% seen once; the top ten hold 10%. The sequencing here drew on peripheral blood, taken on day 0 of AZD1222 vaccination. The receptors were sampled from an adult in good health. CDR3s include the opening cysteine and the closing phenylalanine or tryptophan. Each record gives: clone size, V gene, D gene, J gene, CDR3 DNA, CDR3 protein. The D gene is left open where the match is weak. The size of a clone is reported for some rows only, either as once, few or many, or as a class for expanded clones.

size: .; V: TRBV3-1/TRBV3-2; D: .; J: TRBJ2-1; DNA: TGTGCCAGCAGCCAAGAGCTTCAGGGGATAAATGAGCAGTTCTTC; CDR3: CASSQELQGINEQFF
size: .; V: TRBV9; D: .; J: TRBJ2-7; DNA: TGTGCCAGCAGCCCCGCGGGTGTGGGGTACGAGCAGTACTTC; CDR3: CASSPAGVGYEQYF
size: .; V: TRBV11-1; D: .; J: TRBJ1-1; DNA: TGTGCCAGCAGCCTAACAATGACAGGGAACACTGAAGCTTTCTTT; CDR3: CASSLTMTGNTEAFF
size: .; V: TRBV28; D: TRBD1; J: TRBJ2-5; DNA: TGTGCCAGCAGTTGGGACAGCCAGACCCAGTACTTC; CDR3: CASSWDSQTQYF
size: few; V: TRBV30; D: TRBD1; J: TRBJ1-1; DNA: TGTGCCTGGAGTGTCGACAGGGCCTGGGCTTTCTTT; CDR3: CAWSVDRAWAFF
size: .; V: TRBV10-1; D: .; J: TRBJ2-2; DNA: TGCGCCAGCAGTGAGGGCAGGGGAGGCACCGGGGAGCTGTTTTTT; CDR3: CASSEGRGGTGELFF
size: .; V: TRBV11-1; D: .; J: TRBJ2-7; DNA: TGTGCCAGCAGCTTATCTGGGGGGCGCAAAGAGCAGTACTTC; CDR3: CASSLSGGRKEQYF
size: .; V: TRBV18; D: .; J: TRBJ1-6; DNA: TGTGCCAGCTCTCGTGACAGGCGTTCACCCCTCCACTTT; CDR3: CASSRDRRSPLHF
size: .; V: TRBV27; D: TRBD2; J: TRBJ2-1; DNA: TGTGCCAGCAGTTTATTTGCGGGAGCGTCGAATGAGCAGTTCTTC; CDR3: CASSLFAGASNEQFF
size: .; V: TRBV15; D: .; J: TRBJ1-1; DNA: TGTGCCACCAGCAGAGATACATCCACTGAAGCTTTCTTT; CDR3: CATSRDTSTEAFF
size: once; V: TRBV5-8; D: .; J: TRBJ2-7; DNA: TGTGCCAGCAGCCACAGTGGGACCTTCACCCCCTACGAGCAGTACTTC; CDR3: CASSHSGTFTPYEQYF
size: once; V: TRBV5-6; D: TRBD1; J: TRBJ1-6; DNA: TGTGCCAGCAACAGGGGTTTAGCTTCACCCCTCCACTTT; CDR3: CASNRGLASPLHF
size: .; V: TRBV2; D: .; J: TRBJ2-1; DNA: TGTGCCAGCAGTGATTCCCGATTGGGGACCAAGGACGAGCAGTTCTTC; CDR3: CASSDSRLGTKDEQFF
size: .; V: TRBV2; D: .; J: TRBJ1-6; DNA: TGTGCCAGCACGGGGGAGAGGGGGATCAATTCACCCCTCCACTTT; CDR3: CASTGERGINSPLHF
size: once; V: TRBV21-1; D: .; J: TRBJ2-1; DNA: TGTGCCAACACCACCGGACCCCCATTCTACAATGAGCAGTTCTTC; CDR3: CANTTGPPFYNEQFF
size: .; V: TRBV2; D: TRBD1; J: TRBJ2-7; DNA: TGTGCCAGCAGTGAGCGGACGGGACAGGGCTACGAGCAGTACTTC; CDR3: CASSERTGQGYEQYF
size: .; V: TRBV7-2; D: .; J: TRBJ1-3; DNA: TGTGCCAGCAGCTTGGGCCCTGGACAGTCTGGAAACACCATATATTTT; CDR3: CASSLGPGQSGNTIYF
size: .; V: TRBV7-2; D: TRBD2; J: TRBJ2-3; DNA: TGTGCCAGCAGCTTCGGCCCTAGCGGGAGGGCCAGGAGCACAGATACGCAGTATTTT; CDR3: CASSFGPSGRARSTDTQYF
size: .; V: TRBV2; D: .; J: TRBJ2-4; DNA: TGTGCCAGCAGGGAGGGGGGGAATACCAAAAACATTCAGTACTTC; CDR3: CASREGGNTKNIQYF
size: .; V: TRBV2; D: TRBD1; J: TRBJ2-7; DNA: TGTGCCAGCAGTCACGAGGACAGGGGGAGTTCCTACGAGCAGTACTTC; CDR3: CASSHEDRGSSYEQYF
size: .; V: TRBV30; D: .; J: TRBJ2-7; DNA: TGTGCCTGGAGTCCGGGCCCTACCTACGAGCAGTACTTC; CDR3: CAWSPGPTYEQYF
size: few; V: TRBV5-6; D: .; J: TRBJ1-4; DNA: TGTGCCAGCAGCCTCATTGCAACTAATGAAAAACTGTTTTTT; CDR3: CASSLIATNEKLFF
size: .; V: TRBV7-6; D: TRBD2; J: TRBJ2-5; DNA: TGTGCCAGCAGCACCCGACTAGCAGACCAAGAGACCCAGTACTTC; CDR3: CASSTRLADQETQYF
size: .; V: TRBV6-1; D: .; J: TRBJ2-1; DNA: TGTGCCAGCAGTGAAGCATTCTACGGGGGCACCAATGAGCAGTTCTTC; CDR3: CASSEAFYGGTNEQFF
size: .; V: TRBV4-2; D: TRBD1; J: TRBJ1-2; DNA: TGTGCCAGCAGCACAGGGGGGGATTCAGTTCGGGGCTACACCTTC; CDR3: CASSTGGDSVRGYTF
size: .; V: TRBV4-2; D: .; J: TRBJ1-2; DNA: TGTGCCAGCAGTCACCCCGGGGGCGAGGACTATGGCTACACCTTC; CDR3: CASSHPGGEDYGYTF
size: .; V: TRBV7-8; D: .; J: TRBJ1-4; DNA: TGTGCCAGCAGCTTGAGGGACTTCGGTGAAAAACTGTTTTTT; CDR3: CASSLRDFGEKLFF
size: .; V: TRBV27; D: TRBD1; J: TRBJ1-6; DNA: TGTGCCAGCAGTTTACTTGGACAGGGCATTTCACCCCTCCACTTT; CDR3: CASSLLGQGISPLHF
size: .; V: TRBV7-2; D: TRBD2; J: TRBJ2-1; DNA: TGTGCCAGCAGCTCCACTAGCGGAGGATACAATGAGCAGTTCTTC; CDR3: CASSSTSGGYNEQFF
size: .; V: TRBV28; D: .; J: TRBJ2-5; DNA: TGTGCCAGCAGTTGGGGGCAGGGAGGAGAGACCCAGTACTTC; CDR3: CASSWGQGGETQYF
size: few; V: TRBV6-1; D: .; J: TRBJ1-5; DNA: TGTGCCAGCAGTGAAAACGTCGGTAGAAATCAGCCCCAGCATTTT; CDR3: CASSENVGRNQPQHF
size: .; V: TRBV5-5; D: TRBD1; J: TRBJ2-1; DNA: TGTGCCAGCAGCTTGGTTGACAGGGCGTTCTTC; CDR3: CASSLVDRAFF
size: .; V: TRBV19; D: TRBD1; J: TRBJ2-7; DNA: TGTGCCAGTAATCCGGGACAGGGGTACGAGCAGTACTTC; CDR3: CASNPGQGYEQYF
size: .; V: TRBV2; D: .; J: TRBJ1-1; DNA: TGTGCCAGCAGATTAAGTCACCTGAACACTGAAGCTTTCTTT; CDR3: CASRLSHLNTEAFF
size: once; V: TRBV10-2; D: .; J: TRBJ1-3; DNA: TGCGCCAGCAGTGTGCAACGGACGGGAAACACCATATATTTT; CDR3: CASSVQRTGNTIYF
size: .; V: TRBV6-1; D: TRBD1; J: TRBJ2-5; DNA: TGTGCCAGCAGTGAACAGGGACAGGGGAGGGAGACCCAGTACTTC; CDR3: CASSEQGQGRETQYF
size: .; V: TRBV5-1; D: .; J: TRBJ1-1; DNA: TGCGCCAGCAGCTTACCGGGAACGAACACTGAAGCTTTCTTT; CDR3: CASSLPGTNTEAFF
size: few; V: TRBV6-1; D: TRBD2; J: TRBJ2-7; DNA: TGTGCCAGCAGTGACTATGGACTAGCGGGGGGATCCTACGAGCAGTACTTC; CDR3: CASSDYGLAGGSYEQYF